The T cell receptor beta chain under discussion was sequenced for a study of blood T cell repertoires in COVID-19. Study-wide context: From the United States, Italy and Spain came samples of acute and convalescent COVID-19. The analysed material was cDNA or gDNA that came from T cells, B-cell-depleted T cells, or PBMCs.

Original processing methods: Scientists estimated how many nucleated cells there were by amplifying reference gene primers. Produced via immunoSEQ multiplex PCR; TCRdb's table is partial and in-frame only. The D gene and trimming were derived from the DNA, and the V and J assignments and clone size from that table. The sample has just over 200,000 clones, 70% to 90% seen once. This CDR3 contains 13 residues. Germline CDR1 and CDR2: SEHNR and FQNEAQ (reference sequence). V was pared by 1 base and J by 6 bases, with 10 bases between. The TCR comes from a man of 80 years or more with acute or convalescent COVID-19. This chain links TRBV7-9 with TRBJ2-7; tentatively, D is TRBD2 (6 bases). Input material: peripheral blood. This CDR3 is CASSLGGGGEQYF. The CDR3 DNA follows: TGTGCCAGCAGCTTAGGGGGAGGTGGCGAGCAGTACTTC.